The 15 T cell receptor beta chains in this list originate from one sample, sequenced in a study of T cell repertoires in cytomegalovirus infection. Each CDR3 protein is one row after TCRdb ran MiXCR on the reads. The profile covers around 530,000 distinct CDR3 sequences, with more than 25% appearing a single time and less than 15% taken by the ten largest. Sequenced input: PBMCs. The source is a human donor in good health (CMV status not recorded). Some clones in this sample may be carry-over from other donors' samples.

This clonotype was detected a few times. The gene calls are TRBV30 and TRBJ2-3; unclear D gene. Germline V gene sequence: CDR1 GTSNPN, CDR2 SVGIG (reference sequence). The CDR3 has 13 amino acids. Trimming took 0 bases from V and 4 from J, leaving 8 bases between them. CDR3 sequence (DNA): TGTGCCTGGAGTGTATCGTATGCAGATACGCAGTATTTT. This gives the protein CAWSVSYADTQYF.

This clonotype showed up many times. The rearrangement links TRBV7-9 to TRBJ2-1, with a weak D call TRBD1 (5 bases). V was cut by 5 bases and J by 9 bases, with 20 bases left in between. The CDR3 consists of 15 residues. Per the germline V gene, CDR1 is SEHNR and CDR2 is FQNEAQ (reference sequence). CDR3 protein: CASSAIRRQHGEQFF. For the CDR3, the DNA is TGTGCCAGCAGCGCGATTAGGCGACAGCACGGTGAGCAGTTCTTC.

As DNA, the CDR3 is TGTGCCAGCAGCCGGACAGGGGTAGGGTACAATGAGCAGTTCTTC. It yields the protein CASSRTGVGYNEQFF. The chain combines TRBV5-5 with TRBJ2-1; TRBD1 agrees at 9 bases. Per germline, CDR1 SGHKS and CDR2 YYEKEE (reference sequence). V was clipped by 4 bases and J by 4 bases; unmatched bases: 6. The CDR3 loop spans 15 amino acids.

This clonotype was recorded many times. The chain is built from TRBV7-3 and TRBJ2-3; D is perhaps TRBD2 (5 bases). The CDR3 has 13 residues. Germline assignment: CDR1 SGHTA and CDR2 FQGTGA. V was trimmed by 5 bases and J by 4 bases, leaving 10 bases between them. CDR3 region: CASSPGVPDTQYF. CDR3 nucleotide sequence: TGTGCCAGCAGCCCCGGGGTGCCAGATACGCAGTATTTT.

In its sample, this clonotype was seen a few times. The chain combines TRBV12-3 or TRBV12-4 with TRBJ2-7; 8 nucleotides align to TRBD2. J was trimmed by 6 bases and V by 6 bases; bases with no gene match: 10. The CDR3 runs 14 residues. The CDR3 sequence is CASRPGGGSAEQYF. The CDR3 DNA sequence: TGTGCCAGCAGACCGGGGGGGGGGTCGGCCGAGCAGTACTTC.

The sample holds a few counts of this clonotype. The chain is built from TRBV4-2 and TRBJ1-5, with TRBD1 as a possible D gene (6 bases). V was shortened by 2 bases and J by 5 bases, with 25 bases between the two germline ends. In germline, CDR1 is LGHNA, CDR2 YNFKEQ. The CDR3 extends over 19 amino acids. Here the CDR3 reads CASSQMRTGRERADQPQHF. In DNA form, the CDR3 reads TGTGCCAGCAGCCAAATGAGAACAGGGAGGGAACGGGCGGATCAGCCCCAGCATTTT.

This clonotype has more than one count but fewer than ten. This chain links TRBV6-5 with TRBJ1-1, with TRBD1 as a possible D gene (5 bases). Germline assignment: CDR1 MNHEY and CDR2 SVGAGI. Trimming removed 8 bases at V and 7 bases at J, with 11 bases between. The CDR3 is 11 residues long. CDR3 sequence: CASWGTVEAFF. CDR3 DNA sequence: TGTGCCAGCTGGGGGACTGTTGAAGCTTTCTTT.

V and J are TRBV20-1 and TRBJ1-6; 8 nucleotides match TRBD1. CDR1 and CDR2 (germline): DFQATT, SNEGSKA (reference sequence). This CDR3 comprises 14 residues. With 5 bases clipped from V and 6 bases from J, the junction kept 6 bases outside the gene matches. The CDR3 reads CSAWDRSGNSPLHF. The DNA of the CDR3 is TGCAGTGCTTGGGACAGGAGCGGTAATTCACCCCTCCACTTT.

J is TRBJ2-3 and V is TRBV6-1; D is unclear. The CDR3 extends over 12 amino acids. With 4 bases removed from V and 4 bases from J, the gap between germline ends came to 6 bases. CDR1 and CDR2 from the germline V gene are MNHNS and SASEGT. The DNA of the CDR3 is TGTGCCAGCAGTGCGGTTCCAGATACGCAGTATTTT. It yields the protein CASSAVPDTQYF.

V gene TRBV29-1 combines with J gene TRBJ2-1; D not resolved. The CDR3 spans 14 residues. V was trimmed by 4 bases and J by 2 bases, leaving 12 bases between them. The germline CDR1 and CDR2 sequences are SQVTM and ANQGSEA. The CDR3 is CSVVVRYPYNEQFF. In DNA form, the CDR3 reads TGCAGCGTTGTCGTCAGGTATCCCTACAATGAGCAGTTCTTC.

The table lists this clonotype with a few counts. DNA for the CDR3: TGCAGTGCGAGGAGGGAGCGGAACACCGGGGAGCTGTTTTTT. Amino acid sequence: CSARRERNTGELFF. J is TRBJ2-2 and V is TRBV20-1; TRBD2 might be the D (6 bases). CDR1 is DFQATT and CDR2 is SNEGSKA in the germline V gene (reference sequence). The CDR3 is made up of 14 amino acids. Trimming cost V 6 bases and J 1 base, with 12 bases left between them.

The chain is built from TRBV12-3 or TRBV12-4 and TRBJ2-4; D perhaps matches TRBD2 (6 bases). The V end lost 5 bases, the J end lost 1 base, and 18 bases lay between the germline ends. The CDR3 length is 17 residues. CDR3 DNA sequence: TGTGCCAGCAGTCTCATGGGGACTCCACGTGCCAAAAACATTCAGTACTTC. This gives the protein CASSLMGTPRAKNIQYF.

V gene TRBV4-1 combines with J gene TRBJ2-1, with 10 bases lining up with TRBD2. This CDR3 contains 15 residues. CDR1 is MGHRA, CDR2 YSYEKL, per germline. J lost 10 bases, V lost 7 bases, and 13 bases had no gene match. The CDR3 here is CASTNLASGRREQFF. The CDR3 nucleotides are TGCGCCAGCACTAATCTGGCTAGCGGGAGAAGGGAGCAGTTCTTC.

This clonotype was counted only a few times. The chain couples TRBV12-3 or TRBV12-4 to TRBJ2-1; D gene ambiguous. This CDR3 spans 13 amino acids. The V and J ends lost 5 bases and 8 bases respectively, with 13 bases between them. The CDR3 is CASSPIMAHEQFF. The CDR3 DNA is TGTGCCAGCAGTCCAATCATGGCCCATGAGCAGTTCTTC.

The chain is built from TRBV5-1 and TRBJ1-1; a weak D match, TRBD1 (5 bases). This CDR3 is 17 amino acids long. The germline V gene encodes CDR1 SGHRS and CDR2 YFSETQ. V lost 4 bases and J 6 bases, leaving 25 bases between the germline ends. For the CDR3, the DNA is TGCGCCAGCAGCAGGAAGTTCCGGACCTCGGTGGGGGCTGAAGCTTTCTTT. It is translated as CASSRKFRTSVGAEAFF.